These 3 T cell receptor beta chains share one sample of origin, sequenced in a study of blood T cell repertoires in COVID-19. Clones were sequenced by immunoSEQ multiplex PCR, and TCRdb holds only the in-frame ones, with some missing. The sample has about 350,000 clones; more than 85% are singletons. The material sequenced was PBMCs or T cells enriched from blood (not recorded which). The source is a woman in her 30s who had recovered from COVID-19.

This chain links TRBV18 with TRBJ2-7; D unclear. The V gene's germline CDR1 is KGHSH and CDR2 LQKENI. Trimming cost V 0 bases and J 0 bases, with 9 bases left between them. The CDR3 is made up of 15 amino acids. The CDR3 sequence: CASSPPNRNSYEQYF. CDR3 coding DNA: TGTGCCAGCTCACCACCGAACAGAAACTCCTACGAGCAGTACTTC.

The chain joins TRBV28 to TRBJ2-1; 9 nucleotides line up with TRBD1. CDR1 is MDHEN and CDR2 is SYDVKM in the germline V gene. V lost 6 bases, J lost 7 bases, and 4 bases stayed unmatched. The CDR3 is made up of 13 amino acids. The CDR3 is CASRGTGLNEQFF. The DNA for the CDR3 is TGTGCCAGCAGGGGGACAGGGTTGAATGAGCAGTTCTTC. The full variable domain, its missing parts supplied by reference TRBV28 and TRBJ2-1, is DVKVTQSSRYLVKRTGEKVFLECVQDMDHENMFWYRQDPGLGLRLIYFSYDVKMKEKGDIPEGYSVSREKKERFSLILESASTNQTSMYLCASRGTGLNEQFFGPGTRLTVL.

This chain uses TRBV10-3 with TRBJ2-5, with TRBD2 identical over 11 bases. The CDR3 consists of 13 residues. The ends lost 6 bases at V and 4 bases at J; junction bases unmatched: 1. Germline CDR1 reads ENHRY; CDR2 reads SYGVKD. CDR3 in amino acids: CAISLAGGETQYF. In nucleotides, the CDR3 is TGTGCCATCAGCCTAGCGGGGGGAGAGACCCAGTACTTC.